The 25 T cell receptor beta chains presented below share a single source sample, sequenced in a study of cytomegalovirus exposure and HLA in healthy donors. This PCR relied on a set of 60 Vbeta primers and 13 Jbeta primers. Sequencing used immunoSEQ multiplex PCR; TCRdb keeps in-frame clones, though not all of them. The specimen's table records almost 45,000 clones. The sequenced sample was PBMCs. The receptors were sampled from a male donor in good health and CMV-seronegative.

The chain combines TRBV11-2 with TRBJ2-1, with no clear D. CDR1 is SGHAT, CDR2 FQNNGV, per germline. The V end lost 7 bases, the J end lost 6 bases, and 19 bases lay between the germline ends. The CDR3 loop spans 15 amino acids. DNA for the CDR3: TGTGCCAGCACAACACAGCCCCCCCCATTCAATGAGCAGTTCTTC. Amino acid sequence: CASTTQPPPFNEQFF.

This chain connects TRBV19 to TRBJ2-3; 9 bases fit TRBD1. The V and J ends lost 0 bases and 6 bases, in that order; junction bases with no gene match: 7. Per the germline V gene, CDR1 is LNHDA and CDR2 is SQIVND (reference sequence). CDR3 length: 16 amino acids. The CDR3 reads CASSIDLQGAGDTQYF. CDR3 coding DNA: TGTGCCAGTAGTATAGATTTACAGGGGGCCGGGGATACGCAGTATTTT.

The chain employs TRBV4-2 and TRBJ2-6, with TRBD1 identical over 7 bases. After removal of 3 bases from V and 4 bases from J, the junction contained 6 bases not matched to a gene. In germline, CDR1 is LGHNA, CDR2 YNFKEQ. The CDR3 contains 16 residues. CDR3 nucleotides: TGTGCCAGCAGCCAGGAGACAGGGTCCGGGGCCAACGTCCTGACTTTC. This gives the protein CASSQETGSGANVLTF.

The chain combines TRBV10-3 with TRBJ2-7; 16 bases align to TRBD2. Trimming removed 0 bases from V and 2 bases from J; junction bases left unmatched: 4. Germline CDR1 and CDR2: ENHRY and SYGVKD. The CDR3 consists of 18 residues. The CDR3: CAISESLGTSGRAYEQYF. DNA of the CDR3: TGTGCCATCAGTGAGTCCCTTGGGACTAGCGGGAGGGCCTACGAGCAGTACTTC.

The V call is TRBV19, the J call TRBJ1-2, with 8 bases matching TRBD1. V was clipped by 2 bases and J by 7 bases; unmatched bases: 12. The CDR3 contains 16 residues. Germline CDR1 reads LNHDA; CDR2 reads SQIVND (reference sequence). The CDR3 loop is CASSILGGTTGAGYTF. Here the CDR3 DNA reads TGTGCCAGTAGTATATTGGGGGGGACGACAGGGGCTGGCTACACCTTC.

This rearrangement joins TRBV5-5 to TRBJ2-7; a possible D gene is TRBD1 (5 bases). With 0 bases removed from V and 3 bases from J, the gap between germline ends came to 7 bases. Germline values: CDR1 SGHKS, CDR2 YYEKEE (reference sequence). This CDR3 spans 13 amino acids. The CDR3 loop reads CASSLGQNYEQYF. Here the CDR3 DNA reads TGTGCCAGCAGCTTGGGACAGAACTACGAGCAGTACTTC.

The V and J genes are TRBV7-9 and TRBJ2-2, with 7 bases fitting TRBD2. There are 16 residues in the CDR3. Unmatched junction bases numbered 12, after V lost 5 bases and J lost 6 bases. CDR1 and CDR2 (germline): SEHNR, FQNEAQ (reference sequence). CDR3 residues: CASSLSGLAVPGELFF. The CDR3 nucleotides are TGTGCCAGCAGCCTATCGGGCCTAGCGGTCCCCGGGGAGCTGTTTTTT.

The chain employs TRBV4-1 and TRBJ2-5, with TRBD2 matching over 9 bases. The CDR3 runs 17 residues. Losses at the gene ends were 3 bases for V and 5 bases for J; bases not matched to a gene: 13. The V gene's germline CDR1 is MGHRA and CDR2 YSYEKL. The CDR3 DNA reads TGCGCCAGCAGCCAGGGGGTTAGCGGGAGCTATATTGAGACCCAGTACTTC. This translates into CASSQGVSGSYIETQYF.

CDR3 coding DNA: TGTGCCAGCACCACCGGGGGGGCGCGAGAGCAGTACTTC. This sequence encodes CASTTGGAREQYF. The rearrangement joins TRBV5-6 to TRBJ2-7; 8 nucleotides agree with TRBD2. Per germline, CDR1 SGHDT and CDR2 YYEEEE. V lost 6 bases and J lost 7; bases outside the gene matches: 9. This CDR3 is 13 amino acids long. Together with reference TRBV5-6 and TRBJ2-7, the CDR3 gives the full variable domain: DAGVTQSPTHLIKTRGQQVTLRCSPKSGHDTVSWYQQALGQGPQFIFQYYEEEERQRGNFPDRFSGHQFPNYSSELNVNALLLGDSALYLCASTTGGAREQYFGPGTRLTVT.

The chain is built from TRBV6-1 and TRBJ2-1; D might be TRBD1 (5 bases). Trimming pared 2 bases from V and 7 bases from J, leaving 6 bases between. Per the germline V gene, CDR1 is MNHNS and CDR2 is SASEGT. The CDR3 spans 12 residues. The CDR3 protein is CASSESGNEQFF. The CDR3 region has the DNA TGTGCCAGCAGTGAATCAGGGAATGAGCAGTTCTTC.

This rearrangement joins TRBV27 to TRBJ2-7; perhaps TRBD1 as D (5 bases). V was clipped by 4 bases and J by 4 bases, with 11 bases between them. The CDR3 extends over 13 amino acids. CDR1 and CDR2 (germline): MNHEY, SMNVEV (reference sequence). The CDR3 region has the DNA TGTGCCAGCAGTTCGCAGGGATTGTACGAGCAGTACTTC. It codes for CASSSQGLYEQYF.

The chain has TRBV28 and TRBJ1-5; no clear D. The CDR3 has 10 residues. Germline V gene lookup returns CDR1 MDHEN and CDR2 SYDVKM. Deletions cut 2 bases from V and 9 bases from J, with 2 bases between. CDR3 sequence (DNA): TGTGCCAGCAGTTTACGGCCCCAGCATTTT. Amino acids: CASSLRPQHF.

This chain connects TRBV7-8 to TRBJ2-5; TRBD1 matches at 9 bases. The CDR3 length is 15 residues. Germline V gives CDR1 SGHVS, CDR2 FQNEAQ. Trimming at V came to 7 bases and at J to 4 bases, leaving 10 bases not matched to a gene. The CDR3 DNA sequence: TGTGCCAGCACCCCGGGACAGGGTTTTGGAGAGACCCAGTACTTC. Its protein product is CASTPGQGFGETQYF.

CDR3 coding DNA: TGCAGCGTTGTGCCTGGGGCGGATAGCACAGATACGCAGTATTTT. It specifies CSVVPGADSTDTQYF. V and J are TRBV29-1 and TRBJ2-3, with a weak D call TRBD1 (5 bases). The CDR3 consists of 15 residues. The germline CDR1 and CDR2 sequences are SQVTM and ANQGSEA. Trimming left V 4 bases short and J 0 bases short, with 14 bases between.

The V and J genes are TRBV11-2 and TRBJ1-2; 8 nucleotides match TRBD1. CDR1 is SGHAT and CDR2 is FQNNGV in the germline V gene. This CDR3 comprises 15 residues. The J segment lost 5 bases and the V segment lost 5 bases, leaving 10 bases of the junction unmatched. In nucleotides, the CDR3 is TGTGCCAGCAGCCGATTGGCCGGGACAGGATATGGCTACACCTTC. Its protein is CASSRLAGTGYGYTF.

This sequence joins TRBV2 and TRBJ1-3; 9 nucleotides match TRBD1. The length of the CDR3 is 16 residues. Germline trimming cut 5 bases from V and 0 bases from J; bases unmatched to any gene: 5. Germline CDR1 is SNHLY and CDR2 is FYNNEI. CDR3 DNA sequence: TGTGCCAGCAGTACCCGGGACAGGGTCTCTGGAAACACCATATATTTT. Translated, it gives CASSTRDRVSGNTIYF.

V is TRBV19 and J is TRBJ2-5; TRBD1 matches at 9 bases. The J call may be mistaken, given a closer DNA end match to TRBJ2-7. From germline, CDR1 is LNHDA and CDR2 SQIVND (reference sequence). This CDR3 has 16 residues. DNA of the CDR3: TGTGCCAGTAGTACTATCGGAGGGGACAGGGCCTACGAGCAGTACTTC. Its protein product is CASSTIGGDRAYEQYF.

V and J are TRBV7-2 and TRBJ2-7, with 7 nucleotides matching TRBD1. Trimming took 3 bases from V and 2 from J; bases not matched to a gene: 1. Germline CDR1 and CDR2: SGHTA and FQGNSA. The CDR3 is 13 residues long. The CDR3 DNA is TGTGCCAGCAGCTTCGGACAGGCCTACGAGCAGTACTTC. Translating gives CASSFGQAYEQYF.

The V and J genes are TRBV5-5 and TRBJ1-5; perhaps TRBD1 as D (5 bases). CDR3 length: 15 amino acids. Trimming stripped 4 bases from V and 6 bases from J, with 17 bases between. Germline CDR1 and CDR2: SGHKS and YYEKEE (reference sequence). CDR3 in DNA: TGTGCCAGCAGCGCCCGTGACAGTGAAGGTCAGCCCCAGCATTTT. It specifies CASSARDSEGQPQHF.

The J gene is TRBJ2-5, the V gene TRBV27; D is ambiguous. The length of the CDR3 is 14 residues. Trimming left V 4 bases short and J 4 bases short, with 13 bases between. CDR1 MNHEY and CDR2 SMNVEV come from the germline V gene (reference sequence). The CDR3 loop reads CASSSTTLLETQYF. The CDR3 coding sequence is TGTGCCAGCAGTTCGACAACATTGTTAGAGACCCAGTACTTC.

The rearrangement joins TRBV28 to TRBJ1-5; D is perhaps TRBD1 (5 bases). Per the germline V gene, CDR1 is MDHEN and CDR2 is SYDVKM. V gave up 7 bases and J gave up 7 bases, with 8 bases separating them. The CDR3 has 11 residues. The CDR3 protein is CASNNRQPQHF. CDR3 DNA sequence: TGTGCCAGCAATAACAGGCAGCCCCAGCATTTT.

This chain links TRBV6-1 with TRBJ2-2; 9 positions match TRBD1. Trimming at V came to 5 bases and at J to 5 bases, leaving 6 bases not matched to a gene. The CDR3 is 15 amino acids. Germline loops: CDR1 MNHNS, CDR2 SASEGT. CDR3 nucleotides: TGTGCCAGCAGTCCGGGACAGGGAAATACCGGGGAGCTGTTTTTT. The encoded protein is CASSPGQGNTGELFF.

The chain couples TRBV7-9 to TRBJ2-3; tentative D call: TRBD1 (5 bases). The CDR3 sequence is 16 residues long. The germline V gene encodes CDR1 SEHNR and CDR2 FQNEAQ (reference sequence). Trimming pared 3 bases from V and 5 bases from J, leaving 18 bases between. In DNA form, the CDR3 reads TGTGCCAGCAGCTTGACCACCACCAGGGCAGGAGATACGCAGTATTTT. Translated, it gives CASSLTTTRAGDTQYF.

The J gene is TRBJ1-1, the V gene TRBV18; a weak D match, TRBD1 (6 bases). Germline lookup yields CDR1 KGHSH and CDR2 LQKENI. This CDR3 has 15 amino acids. V lost 4 bases and J lost 4, with 16 bases in between. The CDR3 sequence is CASSRMGRGGTEAFF. The CDR3 DNA follows: TGTGCCAGCTCACGAATGGGCAGGGGCGGCACTGAAGCTTTCTTT.

V usage is TRBV28 and J usage is TRBJ1-2; 9 bases are shared with TRBD1. V trimming: 5 bases; J trimming: 5 bases; junction bases outside the gene matches: 9. This CDR3 contains 15 residues. The germline V gene encodes CDR1 MDHEN and CDR2 SYDVKM. The CDR3 reads CASSLAIGTGYGYTF. Here the CDR3 DNA reads TGTGCCAGCAGTCTCGCAATTGGGACAGGGTATGGCTACACCTTC.